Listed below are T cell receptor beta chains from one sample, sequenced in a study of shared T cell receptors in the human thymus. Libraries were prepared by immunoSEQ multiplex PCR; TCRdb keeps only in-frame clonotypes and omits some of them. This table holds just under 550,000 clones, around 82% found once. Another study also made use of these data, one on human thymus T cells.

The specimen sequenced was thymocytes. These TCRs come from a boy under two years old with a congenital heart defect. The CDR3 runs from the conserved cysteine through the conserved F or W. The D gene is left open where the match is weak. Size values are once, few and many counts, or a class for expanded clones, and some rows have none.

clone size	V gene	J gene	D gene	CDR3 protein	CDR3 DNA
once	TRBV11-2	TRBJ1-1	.	CASSLFSRQGHDTEAFF	TGTGCCAGCAGTTTATTCTCCAGGCAAGGCCACGACACTGAAGCTTTCTTT
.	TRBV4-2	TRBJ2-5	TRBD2	CASSQEVAGEEETQYF	TGTGCCAGCAGCCAAGAAGTAGCGGGAGAGGAAGAGACCCAGTACTTC
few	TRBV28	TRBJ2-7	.	CASSLDYSYEQYF	TGTGCCAGCAGTTTAGACTACTCCTACGAGCAGTACTTC
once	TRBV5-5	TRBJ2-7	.	CASSSPSTGQYF	TGTGCCAGCAGCTCCCCTTCTACGGGGCAGTACTTC
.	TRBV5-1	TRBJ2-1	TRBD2	CASSLSGSPGNEQFF	TGCGCCAGCAGCCTAAGCGGGAGTCCGGGGAATGAGCAGTTCTTC
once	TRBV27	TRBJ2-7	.	CASSFPLAPSVSYEQYF	TGTGCCAGCAGTTTTCCCCTCGCTCCAAGCGTCTCCTACGAGCAGTACTTC
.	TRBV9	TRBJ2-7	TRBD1	CASSRDRKTYEQYF	TGTGCCAGCAGCAGGGACAGAAAAACCTACGAGCAGTACTTC
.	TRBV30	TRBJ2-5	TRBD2	CAWSGDYETQYF	TGTGCCTGGAGTGGGGACTACGAGACCCAGTACTTC
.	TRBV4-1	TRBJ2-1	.	CASSQPNPERDNQYNEQFF	TGCGCCAGCAGCCAACCTAACCCCGAGCGGGACAACCAGTACAATGAGCAGTTCTTC
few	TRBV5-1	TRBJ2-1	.	CASSSPRTPSYNEQFF	TGCGCCAGCAGCTCACCGAGAACTCCATCCTACAATGAGCAGTTCTTC
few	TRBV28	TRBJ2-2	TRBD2	CASGPGLANNTGELFF	TGTGCCAGCGGCCCGGGACTAGCGAATAACACCGGGGAGCTGTTTTTT
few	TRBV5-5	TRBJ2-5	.	CASSLEVSGPQETQYF	TGTGCCAGCAGCTTGGAGGTTAGCGGCCCCCAAGAGACCCAGTACTTC
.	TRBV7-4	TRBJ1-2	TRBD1	CASSHSDRAPWNGYTF	TGTGCCAGCAGCCATAGCGACAGGGCCCCATGGAATGGCTACACCTTC
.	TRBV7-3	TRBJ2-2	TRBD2	CASSRGSGRGDTGELFF	TGTGCCAGCAGCCGGGGTAGCGGGAGAGGGGACACCGGGGAGCTGTTTTTT
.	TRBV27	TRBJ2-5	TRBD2	CASSLAGGPSETQYF	TGTGCCAGCAGTTTAGCGGGAGGGCCATCAGAGACCCAGTACTTC
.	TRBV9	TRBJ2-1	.	CASRPPGTYNEQFF	TGTGCCAGCAGACCCCCGGGGACCTACAATGAGCAGTTCTTC
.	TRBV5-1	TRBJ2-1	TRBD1	CASSHKTGGHEQFF	TGCGCCAGCAGCCACAAGACAGGGGGCCATGAGCAGTTCTTC
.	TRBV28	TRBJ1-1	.	CASSSTYQDKDTEAFF	TGTGCCAGCAGCTCTACGTATCAGGATAAGGACACTGAAGCTTTCTTT
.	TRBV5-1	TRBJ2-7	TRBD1	CASSWTGSVHEQYF	TGCGCCAGCAGCTGGACAGGGTCAGTCCACGAGCAGTACTTC
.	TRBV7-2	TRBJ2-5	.	CASTKTGTWVETQYF	TGTGCCAGCACCAAGACAGGCACCTGGGTGGAGACCCAGTACTTC
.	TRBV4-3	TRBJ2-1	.	CASSQDTTGGPMGNEQFF	TGCGCCAGCAGCCAAGATACAACTGGAGGCCCCATGGGGAATGAGCAGTTCTTC
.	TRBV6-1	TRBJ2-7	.	CASSGQGSSYEQYF	TGTGCCAGCAGTGGGCAGGGTTCCAGCTACGAGCAGTACTTC
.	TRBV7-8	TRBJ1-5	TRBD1	CASSLAKRTGTYSNQPQHF	TGTGCCAGCAGCTTAGCGAAGAGGACAGGGACTTATAGCAATCAGCCCCAGCATTTT
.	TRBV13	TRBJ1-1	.	CASNTGPNTEAFF	TGTGCCAGCAACACAGGGCCGAACACTGAAGCTTTCTTT
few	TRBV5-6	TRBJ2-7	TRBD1	CASSLVHRGDYEQYF	TGTGCCAGCAGCTTAGTCCACAGGGGGGACTACGAGCAGTACTTC
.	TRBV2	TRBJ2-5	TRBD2	CASSEGAGSPYQETQYF	TGTGCCAGCAGTGAAGGAGCGGGAAGCCCTTACCAAGAGACCCAGTACTTC
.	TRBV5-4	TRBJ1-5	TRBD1	CASSSTDRVGNQPQHF	TGTGCCAGCAGCTCAACGGACAGGGTGGGCAATCAGCCCCAGCATTTT
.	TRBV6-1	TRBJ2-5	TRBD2	CASSEVGLGKETQYF	TGTGCCAGCAGTGAAGTGGGACTAGGGAAAGAGACCCAGTACTTC
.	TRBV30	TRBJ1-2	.	CARDLGDYGYTF	TGTGCCCGCGACCTGGGAGACTATGGCTACACCTTC
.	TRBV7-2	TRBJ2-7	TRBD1	CASSYQTRRGPYEQYF	TGTGCCAGCAGCTACCAAACTAGAAGGGGGCCCTACGAGCAGTACTTC
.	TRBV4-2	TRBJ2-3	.	CASRKVGDSTDTQYF	TGTGCCAGCAGAAAAGTCGGGGATAGCACAGATACGCAGTATTTT
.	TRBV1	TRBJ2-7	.	CTSSQECTGTFTHEQYF	TGCACCAGCAGCCAAGAGTGTACCGGGACTTTCACCCACGAGCAGTACTTC
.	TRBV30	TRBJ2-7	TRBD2	CVGLAGVLQYF	TGTGTGGGTCTAGCGGGAGTTTTGCAGTACTTC
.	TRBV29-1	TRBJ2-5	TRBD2	CSVWGTSGNKETQYF	TGCAGCGTTTGGGGGACTAGCGGGAATAAAGAGACCCAGTACTTC
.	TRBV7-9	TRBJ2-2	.	CASSSPGFAGELFF	TGTGCCAGCAGCTCTCCAGGGTTTGCCGGGGAGCTGTTTTTT
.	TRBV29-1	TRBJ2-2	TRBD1	CSVRQGLGAGELFF	TGCAGCGTACGACAGGGTTTGGGGGCCGGGGAGCTGTTTTTT
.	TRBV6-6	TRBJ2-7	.	CASTPGQAPYEQYF	TGTGCCAGCACCCCGGGACAAGCACCCTACGAGCAGTACTTC
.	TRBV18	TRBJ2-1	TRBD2	CASSPGDPREGLVDNEQFF	TGTGCCAGCTCACCAGGTGACCCTCGGGAGGGCCTAGTGGACAATGAGCAGTTCTTC
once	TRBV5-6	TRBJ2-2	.	CASSPRLQYTGELFF	TGTGCCAGCAGCCCTCGATTACAATACACCGGGGAGCTGTTTTTT
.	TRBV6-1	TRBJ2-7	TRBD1	CASRALTGTGSF	TGTGCCAGCAGAGCCCTCACCGGGACAGGAAGCTTC
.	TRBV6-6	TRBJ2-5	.	CASSRRDGTQYF	TGTGCCAGCAGCCGACGGGATGGGACCCAGTACTTC